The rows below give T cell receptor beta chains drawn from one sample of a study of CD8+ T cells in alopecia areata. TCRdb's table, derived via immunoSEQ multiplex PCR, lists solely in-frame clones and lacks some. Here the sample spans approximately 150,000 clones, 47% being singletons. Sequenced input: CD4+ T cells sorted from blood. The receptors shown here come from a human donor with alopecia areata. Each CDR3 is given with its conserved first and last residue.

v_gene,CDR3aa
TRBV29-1,CSGRASNYGYTF
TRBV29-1,CSARTVPGETQYF
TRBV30,CAWSPQGIGNEQFF
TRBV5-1,CASSPPTQGGKLFF
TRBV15,CATSGRRPSGANVLTF
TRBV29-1,CSVTRGGAYEQYF
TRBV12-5,CASAGNKETQYF
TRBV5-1,CASSPNSRGETQYF
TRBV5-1,CASSLNDGMSREQFF
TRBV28,CATSIGGWAGVPHTEAFF
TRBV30,CAWSGQGQGAQHF
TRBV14,CASSQSETQYF
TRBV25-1,CASRGLAGVNEQFF
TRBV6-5,CASSYSEVSGANVLTF
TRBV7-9,CASSRDSSSLEQYF
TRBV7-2,CASTFKRTGELFF
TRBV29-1,CSVGLVAYEQYF
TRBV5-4,CASSTSRRRLAGGYQETQYF
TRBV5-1,CASRLTGIAETQYF
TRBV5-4,CASSLVEAQPQHF
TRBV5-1,CASSLDLGAEAFF
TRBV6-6,CASRDRTGRETQYF
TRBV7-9,CASSLGQGLGYEQYF
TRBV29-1,CSVVDRFYGYTF
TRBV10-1,CATSGGLAGGPKFF
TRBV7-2,CASSTRVASTDTQYF
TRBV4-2,CASSPPIGLAGGNEQFF
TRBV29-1,CSVEARAGDNTF
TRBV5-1,CASSSPPHGGRSNEQFF
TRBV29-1,CSAILGADSYEQYF
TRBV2,CASSVLPNYGYTF
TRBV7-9,CASSTRDQTVQTYGYTF
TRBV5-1,CASGLTLSSTDTQYF
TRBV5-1,CASSFGWPTYEQYF
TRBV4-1,CASSQEGPGEPSSYNEQFF